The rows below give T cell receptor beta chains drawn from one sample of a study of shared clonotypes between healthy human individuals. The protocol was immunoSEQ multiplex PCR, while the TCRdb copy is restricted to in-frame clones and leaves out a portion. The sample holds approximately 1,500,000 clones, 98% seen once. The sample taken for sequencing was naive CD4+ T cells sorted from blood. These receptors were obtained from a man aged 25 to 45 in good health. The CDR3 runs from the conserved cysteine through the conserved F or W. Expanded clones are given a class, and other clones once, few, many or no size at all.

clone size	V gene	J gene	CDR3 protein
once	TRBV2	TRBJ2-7	CASSGRDEQYF
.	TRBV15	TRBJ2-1	CATSIGGTYNEQFF
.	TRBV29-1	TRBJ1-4	CSVGRKDEKLFF
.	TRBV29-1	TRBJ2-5	CSVKQTSEAGLSRETQYF
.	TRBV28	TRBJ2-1	CASSFPGDSYNEQFF
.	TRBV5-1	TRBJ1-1	CASSALGDTEAFF
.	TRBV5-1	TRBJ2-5	CASSPGTAETQYF
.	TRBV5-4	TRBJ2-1	CASSPEVAGIEQFF
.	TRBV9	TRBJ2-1	CASSLRAGGSYNEQFF
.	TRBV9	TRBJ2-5	CASSVELGQGASETQYF
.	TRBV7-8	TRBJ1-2	CASSLTDSENYGYTF
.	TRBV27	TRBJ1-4	CASSLSWGPNEKLFF
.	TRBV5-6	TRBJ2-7	CASSPIPQDPISYEQYF
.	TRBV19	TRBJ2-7	CASSVTGQESYEQYF
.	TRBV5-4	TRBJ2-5	CASSLVPTQGETQYF
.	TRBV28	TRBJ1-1	CASSFTYEATDYTEAFF
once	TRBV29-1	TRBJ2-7	CSVLEGILEQYF
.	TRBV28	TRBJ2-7	CASSLSRLAGYEQYF
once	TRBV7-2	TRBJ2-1	CASSPSLDRSSYNEQFF
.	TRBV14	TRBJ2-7	CASSQESTRVYEQYF
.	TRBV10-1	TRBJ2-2	CASSQGGTSGRSGELFF
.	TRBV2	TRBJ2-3	CASRGMGGDTQYF
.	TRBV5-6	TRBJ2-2	CASSLRGLSGIF
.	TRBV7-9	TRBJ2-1	CASSLVLSSGRARGEQFF
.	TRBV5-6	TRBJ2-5	CASTLRTSGTQTPVTQYF
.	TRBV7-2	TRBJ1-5	CASSLVSGAGSNQPQHF
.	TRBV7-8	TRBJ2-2	CASSLGVSTGELFF
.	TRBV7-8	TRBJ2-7	CASSFIGQGHEQYF
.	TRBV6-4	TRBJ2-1	CASSDSGLAGEGEQFF
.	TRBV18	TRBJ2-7	CASSPSTYEQYF
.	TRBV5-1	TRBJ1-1	CASSLFGNTEAFF
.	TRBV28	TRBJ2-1	CASSSAPATFYNEQFF
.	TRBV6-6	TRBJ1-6	CASSSRQGDNSPLHF
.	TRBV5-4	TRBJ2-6	CASRVRGSGANVLTF
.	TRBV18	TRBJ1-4	CASSPTAATNEKLFF
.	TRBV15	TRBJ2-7	CATSENTGFASAPRKGEQYF
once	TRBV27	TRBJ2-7	CASSKLAGEFEQYF
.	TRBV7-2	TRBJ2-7	CASSLTGASYEQYF
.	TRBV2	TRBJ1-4	CASKPGQGNEKLFF
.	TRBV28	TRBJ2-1	CASSNSGEYNEQFF
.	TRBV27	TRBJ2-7	CASSLAPPASGGRDEQYF
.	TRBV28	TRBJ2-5	CASTPFSWVPKSQETQYF
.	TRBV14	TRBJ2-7	CASGFMDRGSYEQYF
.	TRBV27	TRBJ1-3	CASSYSSGLSSGNTIYF
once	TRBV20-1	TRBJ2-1	CSASDSHEQFF
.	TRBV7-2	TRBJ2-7	CASSFSGYEQYF
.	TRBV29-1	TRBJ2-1	CSVFRLAAYNEQFF
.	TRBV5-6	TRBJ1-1	CASSLVVNTEAFF